The T cell receptor (beta chain) under discussion was sequenced for a study of T cell responses to AZD1222 COVID-19 vaccine. Some clones are missing from TCRdb's copy, which holds only in-frame ones; the method was immunoSEQ multiplex PCR. Here the sample spans around 150,000 clones, about 89% being singletons. From germline, CDR1 is LNHDA and CDR2 SQIVND (reference sequence). The CDR3 runs 18 residues. V shed 4 bases, J shed 1 base, and the junction held 10 bases outside the gene matches. The rearrangement links TRBV19 to TRBJ2-7; the match to TRBD2 covers 13 bases. Sequencing was performed on peripheral blood, taken 28 days after the second dose of the MenACWY control vaccine. The clonotype comes from an adult who received the MenACWY meningococcal vaccine as a control. The CDR3: CASSTERTSGRGSYEQYF. The CDR3, as DNA: TGTGCCAGTAGTACCGAAAGGACTAGCGGGAGAGGTTCCTACGAGCAGTACTTC. The whole variable domain, filled in from reference TRBV19 and TRBJ2-7, reads DGGITQSPKYLFRKEGQNVTLSCEQNLNHDAMYWYRQDPGQGLRLIYYSQIVNDFQKGDIAEGYSVSREKKESFPLTVTSAQKNPTAFYLCASSTERTSGRGSYEQYFGPGTRLTVT.